Listed below are T cell receptor beta chains from one sample, sequenced in a study of spatial heterogeneity in lung cancer. From the 5' RACE reads, TCRdb called clonotypes with MiXCR, one entry per CDR3 protein. The sample yields about 9,600 distinct CDR3 sequences, roughly 6% seen once. The sequences come from lung tumor tissue, collected at surgery. The receptors come from a male donor with early-stage non-small cell lung cancer. The CDR3 runs from the conserved cysteine through the conserved F or W. D genes are given only for firm matches. Where a row states a size, it is once, few, many or the class of an expanded clone; other rows omit it.

j_call v_call d_call cdr3_length clone_size cdr3_nt cdr3_aa
TRBJ1-3 TRBV4-1 - 11 many TGCGCCAGTTCTCCGGGAAACACCATATATTTT CASSPGNTIYF
TRBJ1-2 TRBV7-2 - 14 many TGTGCCAGCAGCGGGGGTGGGGGGATCGGAGTCTACACCTTC CASSGGGGIGVYTF
TRBJ1-1 TRBV20-1 - 12 many TGCAGTGCTAGAGTGGGACCAAGTGAAGCTTTCTTT CSARVGPSEAFF
TRBJ1-5 TRBV10-3 - 13 medium-sized TGTGCCATCGGAGACAGCCTCGGCGAGCCCCAGCATTTT CAIGDSLGEPQHF
TRBJ2-7 TRBV19 - 17 many TGTGCCAGTAGTTTGATGCATTCACAGGAGTTCTCCTACGAGCAGTACTTC CASSLMHSQEFSYEQYF
TRBJ1-4 TRBV5-6 - 13 many TGTGCCAGCAGCTCCGGGACTAGTGAAAAACTGTTTTTT CASSSGTSEKLFF
TRBJ2-7 TRBV29-1 TRBD1 13 - TGCAGCGCTTCCGGGACAGGGGGATACGAGCAGTACTTC CSASGTGGYEQYF
TRBJ1-5 TRBV28 TRBD1 16 medium-sized TGTGCCAGCAGTTTATTTAGGGGGACAGGGGGTCAGCCCCAGCATTTT CASSLFRGTGGQPQHF
TRBJ1-1 TRBV20-1 - 13 many TGCAGTGCCAAGGAGGACATGAACACTGAAGCTTTCTTT CSAKEDMNTEAFF
TRBJ2-7 TRBV7-8 TRBD2 15 many TGTGCCAGCAGCCCCTCTAGCGGGGCCTCCTACGAGCAGTACTTC CASSPSSGASYEQYF
TRBJ2-3 TRBV9 - 16 many TGTGCCAGCAGCGTAGGTGCGAGAACAAGCACAGATACGCAGTATTTT CASSVGARTSTDTQYF
TRBJ1-1 TRBV7-2 TRBD1 13 many TGTGCCACCAACCGGGACAGCAACACTGAAGCTTTCTTT CATNRDSNTEAFF
TRBJ2-3 TRBV3-1 TRBD2 16 few TGTGCCAGCAGCCAATATAGCGGGGGGGCGGAAGATACGCAGTATTTT CASSQYSGGAEDTQYF
TRBJ1-1 TRBV28 TRBD1 17 many TGTGCCAGCAGTTTACCGACAGGGGGGCCCCTCAACACTGAAGCTTTCTTT CASSLPTGGPLNTEAFF
TRBJ2-7 TRBV6-2/TRBV6-3 - 14 - TGTGCCAGCAGCACTTACGACCAGGGTTACGAGCAGTACTTC CASSTYDQGYEQYF
TRBJ2-7 TRBV27 TRBD1 12 many TGTGCCAGCAGCCTCGACAGGGGACGGCAGTACTTC CASSLDRGRQYF
TRBJ2-1 TRBV5-4 - 12 medium-sized TGTGCCAGCAGCCTCGTGGGGGTTGAGCAGTTCTTC CASSLVGVEQFF
TRBJ2-7 TRBV28 - 13 - TGTGCCACCACTCGGGGACACCGGTACGAGCAGTACTTC CATTRGHRYEQYF
TRBJ2-3 TRBV4-2 TRBD2 17 medium-sized TGTGCCAGCAGCCTCCCCGTGGTGAGCGGGGTAGCGGATACGCAGTATTTT CASSLPVVSGVADTQYF
TRBJ1-1 TRBV5-1 - 14 many TGCGCCAGCAGCCTTACACTCTCAGACACTGAAGCTTTCTTT CASSLTLSDTEAFF
TRBJ2-7 TRBV20-1 - 10 - TGCAGTGCTAGCTGGGACGAGCAGTACTTC CSASWDEQYF
TRBJ2-3 TRBV7-3 TRBD1 18 - TGTGCCAGCAGCCCCTCGGGACAGCTTAGGGCGGGCACAGATACGCAGTATTTT CASSPSGQLRAGTDTQYF
TRBJ2-7 TRBV10-3 TRBD2 14 many TGTGCCATCAGTGAGCGGGGGGGCTCCTACGAGCAGTACTTC CAISERGGSYEQYF
TRBJ1-5 TRBV30 - 14 many TGTGCCTGGAGTGCCCTAAGCGGCAATCAGCCCCAGCATTTT CAWSALSGNQPQHF
TRBJ1-2 TRBV4-3 TRBD1 17 many TGCGCCAGCAGCCTTCGGCCTCCGGGACAGGGTGGTTATGGCTACACCTTC CASSLRPPGQGGYGYTF
TRBJ2-3 TRBV11-3 - 15 - TGTGCCAGCAGCCTAAACCAGTGGGGCCCAGATACGCAGTATTTT CASSLNQWGPDTQYF
TRBJ2-2 TRBV20-1 TRBD1 15 medium-sized TGCAGTGCTAGCCTATGGACAGGGTGGACCGGGGAGCTGTTTTTT CSASLWTGWTGELFF
TRBJ1-5 TRBV6-1 - 15 many TGTGCCAGCAGTGAAGCGTGGGGTAGCAATCAGCCCCAGCATTTT CASSEAWGSNQPQHF
TRBJ2-2 TRBV9 - 14 many TGTGCCAGCAGCGTAGCTATCCTAGCCGGGGAGCTGTTTTTT CASSVAILAGELFF
TRBJ1-5 TRBV7-8 - 15 many TGTGCCAGCAGCTCAAGGGAGAGGGGCAATCAGCCCCAGCATTTT CASSSRERGNQPQHF
TRBJ2-7 TRBV20-1 - 12 many TGCAGTGCTAGAATTTGGGGCGACGAGCAGTACTTC CSARIWGDEQYF
TRBJ1-5 TRBV19 - 15 - TGTGCCAGCAAATGGGAGGGCTCCAGCAATCAGCCCCAGCATTTT CASKWEGSSNQPQHF
TRBJ2-6 TRBV20-1 - 14 few TGCAGTGCTCTGACAGTCTCTGGGGCCAACGTCCTGACTTTC CSALTVSGANVLTF
TRBJ1-5 TRBV6-6 - 12 many TGTGCCAGCAGGGACGGATTTCGGCCCCAGCATTTT CASRDGFRPQHF
TRBJ1-5 TRBV10-2 - 13 many TGCGCCAGCAGGGGCACATTGAGTCAGCCCCAGCATTTT CASRGTLSQPQHF
TRBJ1-5 TRBV7-2 TRBD1 17 many TGTGCCAGCAGCTTAGACAGGGGAGTTTATAGCAATCAGCCCCAGCATTTT CASSLDRGVYSNQPQHF
TRBJ1-6 TRBV4-3 - 16 many TGCGCCAGCAGCCGCAACGTTCAGGGCTATAATTCACCCCTCCACTTT CASSRNVQGYNSPLHF
TRBJ2-3 TRBV20-1 - 13 medium-sized TGCAGTGGAAGGGATCCTTTTGCGGATACGCAGTATTTT CSGRDPFADTQYF
TRBJ2-5 TRBV5-1 TRBD2 17 many TGCGCCAGCAGCCCCGGACTAGCGGGGGGGCCCCAAGAGACCCAGTACTTC CASSPGLAGGPQETQYF
TRBJ1-3 TRBV6-5 - 16 few TGTGCCAGCAGTTACTCGTTGGGGTTCTCTGGAAACACCATATATTTT CASSYSLGFSGNTIYF
TRBJ2-2 TRBV7-2 - 18 many TGTGCCAGCAGCCCGAGGAGGACAATCCGAACAATGACCGGGGAGCTGTTTTTT CASSPRRTIRTMTGELFF
TRBJ2-1 TRBV7-7 TRBD1 14 medium-sized TGTGCTAGCAGCTTAGGCCAGGGGGCAGATGAGCAGTTCTTC CASSLGQGADEQFF
TRBJ1-1 TRBV3-1 - 12 many TGTGCCAGCAGCCAAGGTCGGAACGAAGCTTTCTTT CASSQGRNEAFF
TRBJ2-3 TRBV10-3 TRBD2 18 many TGTGCCATCAGTGGGACTAGCGGGGGGGCCGCGTCCACAGATACGCAGTATTTT CAISGTSGGAASTDTQYF
TRBJ1-4 TRBV6-1 TRBD1 16 - TGTGCCAGCAGTGTGGGACAGGGGGCGGCTAATGAAAAACTGTTTTTT CASSVGQGAANEKLFF
TRBJ2-7 TRBV12-3/TRBV12-4 - 12 many TGTGCCAGCAGGGGGACATCCTACGAGCAGTACTTC CASRGTSYEQYF
TRBJ2-5 TRBV3-1 TRBD1 14 - TGTGCCAGCAGCCAGCAGGGGGTAGAAGAGACCCAGTACTTC CASSQQGVEETQYF
TRBJ2-3 TRBV19 - 17 many TGTGCCAGTAGTATCGGCACAGCTGCCCCTAGCACAGATACGCAGTATTTT CASSIGTAAPSTDTQYF
TRBJ2-5 TRBV7-9 - 15 many TGTGCCAGCAGCTTAGTGGGACACCACCAAGAGACCCAGTACTTC CASSLVGHHQETQYF
TRBJ2-1 TRBV28 TRBD2 13 many TGTGCCAGCAGCCCTAGCGGGGGTTATGAGCAGTTCTTC CASSPSGGYEQFF
TRBJ2-7 TRBV5-1 TRBD1 15 once TGCGCCAGCAGCTGGGGACAGGGGGGATCCCACGAGCAGTACTTC CASSWGQGGSHEQYF
TRBJ2-1 TRBV4-2 - 15 medium-sized TGTGCCAGCAGCCAAGTGGGCCAGGGCTACAATGAGCAGTTCTTC CASSQVGQGYNEQFF
TRBJ1-1 TRBV5-4 TRBD1 11 - TGTGCCAGCAGCCGACAGGGGGAGGCTTTCTTT CASSRQGEAFF
TRBJ2-2 TRBV7-6 TRBD2 16 few TGTGCCAGCAGCTCCGCGGGCGGGGGGGCCCCCGGGGAGCTGTTTTTT CASSSAGGGAPGELFF
TRBJ2-4 TRBV20-1 TRBD2 13 few TGCAGTGCCGATCGGGGGGTGGGAAACATTCAGTACTTC CSADRGVGNIQYF